This T cell receptor beta chain was profiled in a study of human T cells and chemical hapten exposure. Across the whole study: Affected patients, primarily female, had alopecia areata, totalis or universalis. Whole-study results and caveats: It was expanded TCRs that formed significantly more large CDR3 similarity clusters than controls did.

Stated time point: patch test 3, about 24 weeks after DPC sensitization. As to treatment: therapeutic diphenylcyclopropenone sensitization with weekly scalp DPC. Alopecia patients, 18 to 70 years old and DPC-suitable, served as donors. About this clonotype itself: Its matching antigen is unknown.

Germline CDR1 and CDR2: ENHRY and SYGVKD. V lost 10 bases and J lost 0, with 10 bases in between. This CDR3 has 12 residues. TCRdb redid the calling of the RACE reads with MiXCR, one entry per CDR3 protein. The repertoire holds over 150,000 distinct CDR3 sequences, with roughly 26% as singletons. The clonotype comes from a woman aged 18-30 years with alopecia areata. Some clones in this sample may be carry-over from other donors' samples. Source: whole blood, taken in connection with sensitization to the hapten diphenylcyclopropenone (DPC). The rearrangement joins TRBV10-3 to TRBJ2-7; unclear D gene. CDR3 region: CATLGLSYEQYF. CDR3 DNA: TGTGCCACCCTAGGGCTCTCCTACGAGCAGTACTTC.